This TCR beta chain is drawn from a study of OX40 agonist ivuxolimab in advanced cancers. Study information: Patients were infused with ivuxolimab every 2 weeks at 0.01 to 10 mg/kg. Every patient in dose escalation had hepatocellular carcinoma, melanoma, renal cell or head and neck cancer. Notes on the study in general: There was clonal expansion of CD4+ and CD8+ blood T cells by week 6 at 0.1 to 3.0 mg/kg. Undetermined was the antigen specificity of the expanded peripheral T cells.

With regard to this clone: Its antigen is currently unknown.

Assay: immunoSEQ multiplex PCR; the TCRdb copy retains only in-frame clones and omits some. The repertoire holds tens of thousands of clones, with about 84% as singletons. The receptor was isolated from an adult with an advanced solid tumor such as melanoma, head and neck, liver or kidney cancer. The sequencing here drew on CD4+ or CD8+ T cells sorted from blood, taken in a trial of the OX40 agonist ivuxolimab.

CDR3 DNA: TGTGCCAGCAGCCGAGCGGGGGGCAGACAGAACACTGAAGCTTTCTTT. This translates into CASSRAGGRQNTEAFF. The chain has TRBV7-9 and TRBJ1-1; TRBD1 might be the D (6 bases). Looked up from germline, CDR1 is SEHNR and CDR2 is FQNEAQ (reference sequence). This CDR3 comprises 16 residues. Trimming stripped 5 bases from V and 1 base from J, with 17 bases between.